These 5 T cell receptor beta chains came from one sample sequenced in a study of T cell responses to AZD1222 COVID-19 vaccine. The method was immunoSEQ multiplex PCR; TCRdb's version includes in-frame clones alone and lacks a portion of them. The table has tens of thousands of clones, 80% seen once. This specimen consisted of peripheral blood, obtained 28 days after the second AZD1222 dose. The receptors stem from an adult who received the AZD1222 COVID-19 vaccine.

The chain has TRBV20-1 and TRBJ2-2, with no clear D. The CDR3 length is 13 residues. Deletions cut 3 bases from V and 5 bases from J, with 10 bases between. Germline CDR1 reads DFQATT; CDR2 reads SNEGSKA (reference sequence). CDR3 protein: CSASFPRTGELFF. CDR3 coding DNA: TGCAGTGCTAGTTTCCCACGGACCGGGGAGCTGTTTTTT.

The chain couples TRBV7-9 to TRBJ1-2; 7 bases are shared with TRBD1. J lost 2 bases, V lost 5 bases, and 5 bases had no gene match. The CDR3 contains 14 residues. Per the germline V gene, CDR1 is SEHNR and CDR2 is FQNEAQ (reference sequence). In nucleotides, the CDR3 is TGTGCCAGCAGCCCAACGACAGGGAACTATGGCTACACCTTC. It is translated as CASSPTTGNYGYTF.

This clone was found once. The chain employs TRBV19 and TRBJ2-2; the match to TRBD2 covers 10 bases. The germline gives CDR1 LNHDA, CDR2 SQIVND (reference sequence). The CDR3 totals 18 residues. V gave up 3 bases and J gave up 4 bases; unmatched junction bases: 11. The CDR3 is CASSISSSGSRSTGELFF. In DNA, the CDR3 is TGTGCCAGTAGTATTTCCTCTAGCGGGAGTCGTTCCACCGGGGAGCTGTTTTTT.

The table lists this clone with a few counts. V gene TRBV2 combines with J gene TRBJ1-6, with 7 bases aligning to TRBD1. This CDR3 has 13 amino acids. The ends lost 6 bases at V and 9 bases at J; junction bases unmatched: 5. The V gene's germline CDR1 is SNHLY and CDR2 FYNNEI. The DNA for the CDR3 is TGTGCCAGCAGGAGGGGGCTCGGTTCACCCCTCCACTTT. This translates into CASRRGLGSPLHF.

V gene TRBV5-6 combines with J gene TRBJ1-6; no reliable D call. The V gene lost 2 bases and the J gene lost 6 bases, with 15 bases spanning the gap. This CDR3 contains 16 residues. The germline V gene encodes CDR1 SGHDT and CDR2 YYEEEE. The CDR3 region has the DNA TGTGCCAGCAGCTTCTTAACAGAAACCTTTAATTCACCCCTCCACTTT. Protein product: CASSFLTETFNSPLHF.